The 9 T cell receptor beta chains given below trace back to one sample, sequenced in a study of OX40 agonist ivuxolimab in advanced cancers. TCRdb's copy holds only in-frame clones and misses some; the assay was immunoSEQ multiplex PCR. The table lists about 83,000 clones, roughly 88% of them singletons. Source: CD4+ or CD8+ T cells sorted from blood, taken in a trial of the OX40 agonist ivuxolimab. These receptors all come from an adult with an advanced solid tumor such as melanoma, head and neck, liver or kidney cancer.

This sequence joins TRBV30 and TRBJ2-5, with TRBD1 matching 12 bases. V trimming: 3 bases; J trimming: 4 bases; junction bases outside the gene matches: 6. CDR1 is GTSNPN and CDR2 is SVGIG in the germline V gene (reference sequence). The CDR3 runs to 15 residues. CDR3 in amino acids: CAWSRDRGLTETQYF. CDR3 DNA sequence: TGTGCCTGGAGCCGGGACAGGGGGCTAACAGAGACCCAGTACTTC.

The chain uses TRBV4-3 and TRBJ1-6; D possibly corresponds to TRBD1 (6 bases). In germline, CDR1 is LGHNA, CDR2 YSLEER. This CDR3 is built from 15 residues. The ends were cut back, 2 bases at V and 7 bases at J, with 12 bases in the middle. CDR3 region: CASSQHTGRNSPLHF. For the CDR3, the DNA is TGCGCCAGCAGCCAACACACAGGGAGGAATTCACCCCTCCACTTT.

This clone showed up just once. The chain carries TRBV29-1 and TRBJ2-1, with a tentative D call TRBD1 (6 bases). This CDR3 comprises 16 residues. The germline V and J ends were trimmed by 2 bases and 3 bases, with 17 bases remaining between them. Germline V gene sequence: CDR1 SQVTM, CDR2 ANQGSEA. The CDR3 DNA reads TGCAGCGTTGAAAATGCTCACAGGGAAGACTACAATGAGCAGTTCTTC. It encodes CSVENAHREDYNEQFF.

This clone has more than one count but fewer than ten. The rearrangement links TRBV19 to TRBJ1-2; no definite D call. Germline V lookup: CDR1 LNHDA, CDR2 SQIVND (reference sequence). The CDR3 consists of 14 residues. The V gene lost 3 bases and the J gene lost 4 bases, with 12 bases spanning the gap. The CDR3 nucleotides read TGTGCCAGTAGTATGAGACAAGGCTTCTATGGCTACACCTTC. Translation gives CASSMRQGFYGYTF.

V usage is TRBV7-9 and J usage is TRBJ1-2, with D possibly TRBD1 on 5 matching bases. Germline V gene sequence: CDR1 SEHNR, CDR2 FQNEAQ (reference sequence). V was clipped by 6 bases and J by 8 bases, with 13 bases between them. The CDR3 runs to 12 residues. In nucleotides, the CDR3 is TGTGCCAGCAGTCGTCAGGGTAGCGGCTACACCTTC. The encoded protein is CASSRQGSGYTF.

This clone showed up just once. V is TRBV29-1 and J is TRBJ1-5; TRBD1 matches 8 bases. Trimming took 4 bases from V and 6 from J; bases not matched to a gene: 5. The germline gives CDR1 SQVTM, CDR2 ANQGSEA. There are 13 residues in the CDR3. In DNA form, the CDR3 reads TGCAGCGTTGTCTCAGGGACAGGTCAGCCCCAGCATTTT. Residues: CSVVSGTGQPQHF.

The chain is built from TRBV7-2 and TRBJ2-6; D gene ambiguous. The CDR3 extends over 15 amino acids. Per the germline V gene, CDR1 is SGHTA and CDR2 is FQGNSA. V lost 1 base to trimming and J lost 2 bases, with 6 bases between them. For the CDR3, the DNA is TGTGCCAGCAGCTTAGGGGGTACTGGGGCCAACGTCCTGACTTTC. Translation gives CASSLGGTGANVLTF.

The rearrangement joins TRBV5-5 to TRBJ2-3; D ambiguous. V was shortened by 1 base and J by 2 bases, with 8 bases between the two germline ends. The CDR3 is made up of 14 amino acids. Germline loops: CDR1 SGHKS, CDR2 YYEKEE (reference sequence). CDR3 loop: CASSLSWVTDTQYF. CDR3 DNA: TGTGCCAGCAGCTTGTCGTGGGTCACAGATACGCAGTATTTT.

This clone was observed once. The rearrangement links TRBV19 to TRBJ1-1, with D possibly being TRBD1 (5 bases). Germline V lookup: CDR1 LNHDA, CDR2 SQIVND (reference sequence). The CDR3 is 11 residues long. Deletions cut 10 bases from V and 5 bases from J, with 11 bases between. As DNA, the CDR3 is TGTGCCACCGAGGGGTGGACTGAAGCTTTCTTT. The encoded protein is CATEGWTEAFF.